This T cell receptor beta chain was found in a study of cytomegalovirus exposure and HLA in healthy donors. About the study: The use of the same platform for the 110 or so validation repertoires and the 600 to 700 first-cohort repertoires was reported by a later analysis. Study-wide results and limits: Some TCR beta chains (164 of them) were listed as cytomegalovirus-associated.

From germline, CDR1 is LNHDA and CDR2 SQIVND (reference sequence). The CDR3 has 15 amino acids. The ends lost 1 base at V and 6 bases at J; junction bases unmatched: 5. A note on this clone: Its antigen is undetermined.

Sequencing was performed with immunoSEQ multiplex PCR; in TCRdb, only in-frame clones are kept and a portion is missing. This sample has under 300,000 clones, with around 88% found just once. The sequenced sample was PBMCs. This chain links TRBV19 with TRBJ2-1, with TRBD1 matching 8 bases. This TCR came from a woman aged 25 to 45 in good health and CMV-seropositive. Written as DNA, the CDR3 is TGTGCCAGTAGTATAGGGACAGGGATGCCCAATGAGCAGTTCTTC. Translated, it gives CASSIGTGMPNEQFF.